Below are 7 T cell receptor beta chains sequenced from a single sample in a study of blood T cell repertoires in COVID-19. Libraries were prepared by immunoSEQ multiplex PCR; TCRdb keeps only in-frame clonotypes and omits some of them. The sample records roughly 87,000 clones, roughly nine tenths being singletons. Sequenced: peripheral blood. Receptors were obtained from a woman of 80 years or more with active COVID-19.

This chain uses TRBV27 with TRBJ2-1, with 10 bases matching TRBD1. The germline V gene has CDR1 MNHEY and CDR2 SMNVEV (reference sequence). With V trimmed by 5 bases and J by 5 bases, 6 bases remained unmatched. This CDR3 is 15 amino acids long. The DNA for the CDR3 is TGTGCCAGCAGTCTTTCCGGGACAGGGGACAATGAGCAGTTCTTC. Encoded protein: CASSLSGTGDNEQFF.

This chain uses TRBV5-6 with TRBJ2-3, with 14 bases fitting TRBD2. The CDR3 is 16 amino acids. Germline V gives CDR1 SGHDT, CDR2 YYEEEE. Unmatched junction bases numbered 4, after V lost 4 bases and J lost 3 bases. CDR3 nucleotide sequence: TGTGCCAGCAGCCCCCGACTAGCGGGAGGGACAGATACGCAGTATTTT. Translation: CASSPRLAGGTDTQYF.

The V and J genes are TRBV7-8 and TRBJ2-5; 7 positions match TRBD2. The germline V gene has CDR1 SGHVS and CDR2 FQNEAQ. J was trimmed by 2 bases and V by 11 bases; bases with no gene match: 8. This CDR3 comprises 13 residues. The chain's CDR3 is CACGGGFQETQYF. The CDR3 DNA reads TGTGCCTGCGGGGGAGGGTTTCAAGAGACCCAGTACTTC.

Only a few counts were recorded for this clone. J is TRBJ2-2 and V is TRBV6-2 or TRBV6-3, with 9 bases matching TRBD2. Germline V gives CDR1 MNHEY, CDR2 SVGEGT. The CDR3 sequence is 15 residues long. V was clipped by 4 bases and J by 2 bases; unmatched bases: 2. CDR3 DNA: TGTGCCAGCAGTTTGGGACTAGCAAACACCGGGGAGCTGTTTTTT. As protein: CASSLGLANTGELFF.

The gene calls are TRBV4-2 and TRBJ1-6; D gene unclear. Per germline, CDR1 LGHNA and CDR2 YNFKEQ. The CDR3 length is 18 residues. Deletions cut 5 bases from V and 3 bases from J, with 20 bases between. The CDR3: CASSSDVAPLRYNSPLHF. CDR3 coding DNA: TGTGCCAGCAGCTCAGATGTTGCTCCCCTTCGCTATAATTCACCCCTCCACTTT.

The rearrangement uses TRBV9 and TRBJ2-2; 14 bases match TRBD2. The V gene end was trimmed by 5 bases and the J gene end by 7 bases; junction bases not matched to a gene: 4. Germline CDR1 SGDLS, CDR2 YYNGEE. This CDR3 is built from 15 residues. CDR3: CASSGTSGSGGELFF. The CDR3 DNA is TGTGCCAGCAGTGGGACTAGCGGGAGTGGCGGGGAGCTGTTTTTT.

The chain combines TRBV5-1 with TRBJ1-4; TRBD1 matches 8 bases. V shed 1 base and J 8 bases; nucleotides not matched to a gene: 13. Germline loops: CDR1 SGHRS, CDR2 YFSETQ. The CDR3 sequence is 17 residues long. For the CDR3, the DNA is TGCGCCAGCAGCTTGCAGGGGGCCGGTGTACGGGAGGAAAAACTGTTTTTT. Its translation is CASSLQGAGVREEKLFF.